This T cell receptor beta chain was recorded in a study of T cells in Graves' hyperthyroidism and ophthalmopathy. Germline CDR1 reads SEHNR; CDR2 reads FQNEAQ (reference sequence). Trimming removed 2 bases from V and 8 bases from J; junction bases left unmatched: 4. This CDR3 is 13 amino acids long. RNA transcripts gave rise to amplified TCR beta CDR3 regions. The TCR CDR3 was amplified in a first-round RT-PCR using the HTBI primer set. TCRdb reprocessed the multiplex PCR reads via MiXCR and lists one record per CDR3 protein. The sample has around 660,000 distinct CDR3 sequences, 45% seen once. This clonotype has at least ten counts.

V gene TRBV7-9 combines with J gene TRBJ1-1, with 8 nucleotides matching TRBD1. Sequences were obtained from peripheral blood or thyroid tissue (not recorded which). This receptor was taken from an adult man with Graves' disease, either hyperthyroidism or ophthalmopathy (not recorded which). CDR3 in amino acids: CASSLSGDREAFF. DNA for the CDR3: TGTGCCAGCAGCTTATCAGGGGACAGGGAAGCTTTCTTT. The full variable domain, completed using reference TRBV7-9 and TRBJ1-1, is DTGVSQNPRHKITKRGQNVTFRCDPISEHNRLYWYRQTLGQGPEFLTYFQNEAQLEKSRLLSDRFSAERPKGSFSTLEIQRTEQGDSAMYLCASSLSGDREAFFGQGTRLTVV.